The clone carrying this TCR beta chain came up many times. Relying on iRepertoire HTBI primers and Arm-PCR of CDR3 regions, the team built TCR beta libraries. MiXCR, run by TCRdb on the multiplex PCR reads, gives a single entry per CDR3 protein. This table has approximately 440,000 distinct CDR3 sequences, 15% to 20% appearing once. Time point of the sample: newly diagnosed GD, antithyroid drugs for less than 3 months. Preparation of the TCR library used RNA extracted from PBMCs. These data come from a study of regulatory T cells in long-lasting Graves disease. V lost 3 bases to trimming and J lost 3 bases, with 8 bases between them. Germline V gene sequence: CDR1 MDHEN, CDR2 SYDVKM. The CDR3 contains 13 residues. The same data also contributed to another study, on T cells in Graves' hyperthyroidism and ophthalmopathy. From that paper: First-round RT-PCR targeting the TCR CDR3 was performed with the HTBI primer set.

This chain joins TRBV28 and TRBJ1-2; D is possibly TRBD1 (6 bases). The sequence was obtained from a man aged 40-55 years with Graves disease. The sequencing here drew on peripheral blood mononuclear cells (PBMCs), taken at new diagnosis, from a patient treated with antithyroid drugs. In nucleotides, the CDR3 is TGTGCCAGCAGTTTCAGACAGGACTATGGCTACACCTTC. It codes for CASSFRQDYGYTF.